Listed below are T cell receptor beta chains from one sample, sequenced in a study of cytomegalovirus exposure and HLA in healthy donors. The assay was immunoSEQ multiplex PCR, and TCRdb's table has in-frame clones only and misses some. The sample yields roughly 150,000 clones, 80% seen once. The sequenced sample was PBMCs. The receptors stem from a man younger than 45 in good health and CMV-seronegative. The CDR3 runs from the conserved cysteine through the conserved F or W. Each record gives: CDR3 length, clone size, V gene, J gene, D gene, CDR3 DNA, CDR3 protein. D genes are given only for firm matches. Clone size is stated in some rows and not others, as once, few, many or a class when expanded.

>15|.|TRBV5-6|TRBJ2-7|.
TGTGCCAGCAGCTTGTCTCTGGCAGGGGCCTACGAGCAGTACTTC
CASSLSLAGAYEQYF
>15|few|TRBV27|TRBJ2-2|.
TGTGCCAGCAGCCAAAGCCGTCAGAACACCGGGGAGCTGTTTTTT
CASSQSRQNTGELFF
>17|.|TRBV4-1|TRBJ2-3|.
TGCGCCAGCAGCCAAGGGGCCCCCAGCGGGCGGACAGATACGCAGTATTTT
CASSQGAPSGRTDTQYF
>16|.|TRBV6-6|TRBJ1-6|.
TGTGCCAGCAGTTACGGGGAGAGCTCCTATAATTCACCCCTCCACTTT
CASSYGESSYNSPLHF
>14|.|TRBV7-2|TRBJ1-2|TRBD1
TGTGCCAGCAGCTCCACAGGGGCTTGGGATGGCTACACCTTC
CASSSTGAWDGYTF
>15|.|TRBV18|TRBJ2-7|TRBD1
TGTGCCAGCTCACTAGGGACAGGAACTATATACGAGCAGTACTTC
CASSLGTGTIYEQYF
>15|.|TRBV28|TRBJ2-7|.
TGTGCCAGCACCGCACAGGGCCAACTCTCCTACGAGCAGTACTTC
CASTAQGQLSYEQYF
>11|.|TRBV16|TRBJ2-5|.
TGTGCCAGCAGCCAACAGGAGACCCAGTACTTC
CASSQQETQYF
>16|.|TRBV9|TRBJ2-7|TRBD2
TGTGCCAGCAGCCCCCTAGCGGGACCCAAGAATGGCGAGCAGTACTTC
CASSPLAGPKNGEQYF
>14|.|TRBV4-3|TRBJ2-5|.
TGCGCCAGCAGCCAAGGCAGGGGACAAGAGACCCAGTACTTC
CASSQGRGQETQYF
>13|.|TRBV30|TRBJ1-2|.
TGTGCCTGGAGTTCTGGGGGGTTTTTTGGCTACACCTTC
CAWSSGGFFGYTF
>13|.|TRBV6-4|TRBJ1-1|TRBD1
TGTGCCAGCAGTGAACGGACAGGGACTGAAGCTTTCTTT
CASSERTGTEAFF
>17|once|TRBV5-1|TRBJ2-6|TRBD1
TGCGCCAGCAGCTCGGGACAGGCTAGCTCTGGGGCCAACGTCCTGACTTTC
CASSSGQASSGANVLTF
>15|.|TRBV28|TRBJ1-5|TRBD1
TGTGCCAGCAGTTTTGAAGGGGGCGAAAGTCAGCCCCAGCATTTT
CASSFEGGESQPQHF
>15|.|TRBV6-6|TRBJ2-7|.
TGTGCCAGCAGTAACTCACCGGGACAAAACTACGAGCAGTACTTC
CASSNSPGQNYEQYF
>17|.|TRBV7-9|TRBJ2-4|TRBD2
TGTGCCAGCAGCTTATTCATAGCGGGCCTAGCCAAAAACATTCAGTACTTC
CASSLFIAGLAKNIQYF
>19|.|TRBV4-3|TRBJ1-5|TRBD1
TGCGCCAGCAGCCAAAACGGGACAGGGGCCCCATATAGCAATCAGCCCCAGCATTTT
CASSQNGTGAPYSNQPQHF
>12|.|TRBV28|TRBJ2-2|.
TGTGCCAGTCAGAAGTACACCGGGGAGCTGTTTTTT
CASQKYTGELFF
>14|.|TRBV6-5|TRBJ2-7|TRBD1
TGTGCCAGCAGTACGGGACAGGGGAGACACGAGCAGTACTTC
CASSTGQGRHEQYF
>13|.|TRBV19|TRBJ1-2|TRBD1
TGTGCCAGTAGAGGGACAGGGAACTATGGCTACACCTTC
CASRGTGNYGYTF
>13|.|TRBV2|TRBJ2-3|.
TGTGCCAGCAGCGGGACTTTAGCAGATACGCAGTATTTT
CASSGTLADTQYF
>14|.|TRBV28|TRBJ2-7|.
TGTGCCAGCAGTCGACTAGGAGGCTTCTACGAGCAGTACTTC
CASSRLGGFYEQYF
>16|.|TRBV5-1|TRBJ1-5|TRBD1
TGCGCCAGCAGCCAGCAGGGGGTGGTCGACAATCAGCCCCAGCATTTT
CASSQQGVVDNQPQHF
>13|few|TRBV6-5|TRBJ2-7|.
TGTGCCAGCAGCCGTGGGTCCCGGGACGAGCAGTACTTC
CASSRGSRDEQYF
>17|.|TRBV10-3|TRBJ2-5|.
TGTGCCATCAGTGAAGCTGGAGGTGATGGATATCGGGAGACCCAGTACTTC
CAISEAGGDGYRETQYF